This T cell receptor (beta chain) emerged from a study of T-cell reconstitution after alpha-beta-depleted transplantation in children (dated by TCRdb to the mid-2010s). With regard to the full study: T-cell immune reconstitution after TCRalphabeta/CD19-depleted allogeneic hematopoietic cell transplantation in children was quantitatively tracked in the study by means of TCR repertoire profiling. Study-wide conclusions, independent of this receptor: Over the following months the frequencies of hyperexpanded clones went down, and after one year T-cell counts and TCRbeta diversity were mostly credited to newly produced T cells. About two months after transplant, the apparently early recovery of alphabetaT-cell counts reportedly depended on just several hundred clones that had expanded rapidly and came from non-depleted graft cells. In some patients, high TCRbeta diversity at day 60 was attributed to recipient T cells and intrathymic progenitors that had survived conditioning.

The CDR3 contains 14 residues when both ends are counted. Just the 42-base CDR3 DNA is kept, in frame starting at base 1. The germline V gene yields ENHRY for CDR1 and SYGVKD for CDR2. Deletion took 6 bases off V and 0 bases off J, with a span of 11 bases between the germline ends. This clonotype was found once. The antigen it recognizes is unknown. The final CDR3 position lacks the conserved phenylalanine or tryptophan, pointing to a likely read error. The treatment or condition label of this sample denotes: allogeneic hematopoietic cell transplantation with graft depleted of TCRalphabeta T cells and CD19 B cells. Transplant recipients were children who received TCRalphabeta/CD19-depleted allogeneic hematopoietic cell grafts. Library generation was performed with PCR. The instrument given in TCRdb is Illumina HiSeq 2500. Molecular barcoding was employed in the preparation of TCR libraries, with unique molecular identifiers being used to normalize TCRbeta repertoire quantification. The public reads were quality trimmed at Q25 with fastp and then assembled into clones with MiXCR by TCRdb, keeping productive beta chains. CDR3 protein sequences are deduplicated, and each keeps its most common genes and DNA. The sample has about 210,000 distinct CDR3 sequences on record, roughly 18% of them singletons. The ten largest make up about 39% of the sample.

The material sequenced was PBMCs, mostly from graft donor cells, taken 360 days after TCRalphabeta/CD19-depleted stem cell transplant. The clonotype originates from a male patient under 10 years old who had a stem cell transplant for acute lymphoblastic leukemia, so the T cells may come from the graft donor. The V gene is TRBV10-3 and the J gene is TRBJ1-1; no D gene can be assigned with confidence. The CDR3 protein sequence reads: CAIRFGILNTEAFS. Read as DNA, the sequence is TGTGCCATCAGGTTTGGGATCTTGAACACTGAAGCTTTCTCT.